The 23 T cell receptor beta chains below were found in one sample sequenced in a study of response to subunit inactivated influenza vaccine. TCRdb re-called the RT-PCR reads with MiXCR, one entry per CDR3 protein. The profile covers about 830,000 distinct CDR3 sequences, with less than 20% appearing a single time and about 11% taken by the ten largest. This specimen consisted of PBMCs from blood, obtained 5 days after vaccination. The receptor source for this set is a man in his fifties who received an inactivated influenza vaccine.

As regards this clonotype: One junction end disagrees with the germline gene, perhaps due to a read error. The rearrangement joins TRBV2 to TRBJ2-3, with D uncertain. The CDR3 is made up of 13 amino acids. Germline V CDR1 and CDR2: SNHLY, FYNNEI. Written as DNA, the CDR3 is TGTGCCAGCAGACGTGTTAGCACAGAGACGCAGTATTTT. It specifies CASRRVSTETQYF.

This rearrangement joins TRBV4-3 to TRBJ2-1; 7 bases are a match to TRBD2. With 0 bases clipped from V and 1 base from J, the junction kept 9 bases outside the gene matches. Germline lookup yields CDR1 LGHNA and CDR2 YSLEER. The CDR3 contains 18 residues. The CDR3 here is CASSQDLRERGSYNEQFF. CDR3 bases: TGCGCCAGCAGCCAAGATCTGCGGGAGCGTGGGTCCTACAATGAGCAGTTCTTC.

This clonotype appeared a few times. DNA of the CDR3: TGCAGTGCTAGCCCCGGACAGTCGACTGAAGCTTTCTTT. As protein: CSASPGQSTEAFF. This chain connects TRBV20-1 to TRBJ1-1; TRBD1 is a possible D gene (6 bases). With 3 bases removed from V and 5 bases from J, the gap between germline ends came to 13 bases. CDR1 DFQATT and CDR2 SNEGSKA come from the germline V gene (reference sequence). The CDR3 length is 13 residues.

Only a few counts were recorded for this clonotype. The V gene is TRBV10-3, the J gene TRBJ2-2; D may be TRBD2 (5 bases). CDR1 ENHRY and CDR2 SYGVKD come from the germline V gene. This CDR3 is built from 16 residues. V was trimmed by 6 bases and J by 5 bases, leaving 19 bases between them. The CDR3 DNA sequence: TGTGCCATCAGGAGCCGTCGGGGTTTCGGAACCGGGGAGCTGTTTTTT. Amino acids: CAIRSRRGFGTGELFF.

This clonotype was seen only a few times. The gene calls are TRBV20-1 and TRBJ1-4; a weak D match, TRBD1 (6 bases). The V and J ends lost 1 base and 4 bases respectively, with 13 bases between them. Looked up from germline, CDR1 is DFQATT and CDR2 is SNEGSKA (reference sequence). The CDR3 contains 15 residues. The CDR3 sequence is CSARVSGQLNEKLFF. As DNA, the CDR3 is TGCAGTGCTAGAGTCTCCGGACAGCTTAATGAAAAACTGTTTTTT.

This CDR3 is CASSLGAGSAYEQYF. In DNA, the CDR3 is TGTGCCAGCAGCTTAGGGGCAGGCTCGGCCTACGAGCAGTACTTC. The chain is built from TRBV7-9 and TRBJ2-7; D unclear. Germline V gene lookup returns CDR1 SEHNR and CDR2 FQNEAQ (reference sequence). The CDR3 extends over 15 amino acids. Trimming left V 1 base short and J 2 bases short, with 12 bases between.

The sample holds a few counts of this clonotype. The chain uses TRBV12-3 or TRBV12-4 and TRBJ2-1; no clear D gene. V lost 2 bases and J 10 bases, leaving 9 bases between the germline ends. The CDR3 covers 12 residues. The CDR3 region is CASSLSLWEQFF. In nucleotides, the CDR3 is TGTGCCAGCAGTTTATCCCTGTGGGAGCAGTTCTTC.

V usage is TRBV18 and J usage is TRBJ2-5, with D perhaps TRBD1 or TRBD2 (5 bases each). This CDR3 has 14 amino acids. CDR1 and CDR2 from the germline V gene are KGHSH and LQKENI. The V end was cut by 2 bases, the J end by 1 base, with 8 bases between. The CDR3 region has the DNA TGTGCCAGCTCACCAGGGACGCCCCAAGAGACCCAGTACTTC. Protein sequence: CASSPGTPQETQYF.

This clonotype was seen only a few times. This sequence joins TRBV29-1 and TRBJ2-2; D is ambiguous. From germline, CDR1 is SQVTM and CDR2 ANQGSEA. CDR3 length: 13 residues. Trimming took off 3 bases at V and 4 bases at J, with 9 bases between the two ends. The CDR3 sequence is CSVEGSSTGELFF. The CDR3 bases are TGCAGCGTTGAGGGCAGCAGCACCGGGGAGCTGTTTTTT.

This clonotype was seen ten or more times. The V gene is TRBV5-1, the J gene TRBJ2-7, with 11 bases that match TRBD2. CDR1 and CDR2 (germline): SGHRS, YFSETQ. The CDR3 spans 16 residues. V dropped 2 bases and J dropped 1; count of bases not matched to a gene: 5. As DNA, the CDR3 is TGCGCCAGCAGCTTCTCGTCTAGCGGGAGGTCCTACGAGCAGTACTTC. Translation: CASSFSSSGRSYEQYF. The complete variable domain, with remaining parts taken from reference TRBV5-1 and TRBJ2-7, reads KAGVTQTPRYLIKTRGQQVTLSCSPISGHRSVSWYQQTPGQGLQFLFEYFSETQRNKGNFPGRFSGRQFSNSRSEMNVSTLELGDSALYLCASSFSSSGRSYEQYFGPGTRLTVT.

This clonotype was seen a handful of times. The rearrangement uses TRBV12-3 or TRBV12-4 and TRBJ2-2; 9 bases map to TRBD1. The CDR3 consists of 15 residues. The V segment lost 4 bases and the J segment 3 bases; nucleotides outside the gene matches: 3. The CDR3, as DNA: TGTGCCAGCAGTTCCCGGGACAGGGACACCGGGGAGCTGTTTTTT. It translates to CASSSRDRDTGELFF.

This clonotype was detected a few times. This chain connects TRBV6-6 to TRBJ2-1; D ambiguous. This CDR3 has 12 amino acids. V gave up 5 bases and J gave up 10 bases, with 12 bases separating them. Germline CDR1 is MNHNY and CDR2 is SVGAGI (reference sequence). The CDR3 DNA reads as TGTGCCAGCAGTCCTCGACAAGGAGAGCAGTTCTTC. Translating it yields CASSPRQGEQFF.

This clonotype was seen a handful of times. The gene calls are TRBV7-8 and TRBJ2-1, with D perhaps assigned TRBD1 or TRBD2 (5 bases each). The germline gives CDR1 SGHVS, CDR2 FQNEAQ. The CDR3 loop spans 18 amino acids. The germline V and J ends were trimmed by 1 base and 0 bases, with 16 bases remaining between them. The CDR3 loop reads CASSLVIIGASSYNEQFF. CDR3 nucleotide sequence: TGTGCCAGCAGCTTAGTCATAATCGGGGCAAGCTCCTACAATGAGCAGTTCTTC.

The gene calls are TRBV20-1 and TRBJ1-4, with D possibly TRBD1 on 5 matching bases. The CDR3 consists of 12 residues. Trimming took off 2 bases at V and 8 bases at J, with 9 bases between the two ends. Per germline, CDR1 DFQATT and CDR2 SNEGSKA (reference sequence). CDR3 sequence: CSARQGVEKLFF. CDR3 coding DNA: TGCAGTGCTAGACAGGGAGTCGAAAAACTGTTTTTT.

CDR3 loop: CASSLVLASREQFF. In DNA form, the CDR3 reads TGTGCCAGCTCACTTGTACTAGCATCACGAGAGCAGTTCTTC. The chain links TRBV18 to TRBJ2-1; the D gene is possibly TRBD2 (6 bases). Germline V CDR1 and CDR2: KGHSH, LQKENI. The length of the CDR3 is 14 residues. The V and J ends lost 4 bases and 10 bases respectively, with 17 bases between them.

In this sample, this clonotype turned up a few times. The rearrangement joins TRBV5-1 to TRBJ2-5; 8 positions match TRBD2. The CDR3 is made up of 15 amino acids. Per germline, CDR1 SGHRS and CDR2 YFSETQ. The junction had 7 bases not matched to a gene; V was cut back by 4 bases and J by 2 bases. The CDR3 sequence is CASSPDSGVQETQYF. As DNA, the CDR3 is TGCGCCAGCAGCCCGGATAGCGGGGTTCAAGAGACCCAGTACTTC.

The J gene is TRBJ2-1, the V gene TRBV6-5, with 10 bases identical to TRBD2. This CDR3 has 16 amino acids. The germline CDR1 and CDR2 sequences are MNHEY and SVGAGI. V shed 0 bases and J 8 bases; nucleotides not matched to a gene: 7. The CDR3 DNA sequence: TGTGCCAGCAGTTACTCGGGGAGCGGGGGGGGCTATGAGCAGTTCTTC. Protein product: CASSYSGSGGGYEQFF.

This clonotype was observed many times. This chain connects TRBV6-2 or TRBV6-3 to TRBJ2-3, with D hard to call. V lost 7 bases, J lost 6 bases, and 8 bases lay in between. The germline V gene encodes CDR1 MNHEY and CDR2 SVGEGT. The CDR3 length is 11 residues. Here the CDR3 DNA reads TGTGCCAGCAAGGTCACGGATACGCAGTATTTT. Amino acid sequence: CASKVTDTQYF.

This clonotype occurred a few times. The chain couples TRBV12-3 or TRBV12-4 to TRBJ2-1, with D possibly being TRBD1 (6 bases). This CDR3 has 13 residues. Trimming took off 2 bases at V and 9 bases at J, with 11 bases between the two ends. The CDR3 sequence: CASSLFRGGEQFF. The CDR3 nucleotides read TGTGCCAGCAGTTTATTCAGGGGTGGTGAGCAGTTCTTC.

This clonotype was seen a handful of times. The chain is built from TRBV6-6 and TRBJ2-2, with D possibly matching TRBD2 (5 bases). Per the germline V gene, CDR1 is MNHNY and CDR2 is SVGAGI (reference sequence). The CDR3 consists of 13 residues. Trimming removed 5 bases at V and 6 bases at J, with 10 bases between. In nucleotides, the CDR3 is TGTGCCAGCAGTGGCGGGTTCTCCGGGGAGCTGTTTTTT. Amino acid sequence: CASSGGFSGELFF.

This clonotype was seen at least ten times. The chain recombines TRBV5-1 with TRBJ2-7; 8 bases fit TRBD1. This CDR3 comprises 12 residues. Germline assignment: CDR1 SGHRS and CDR2 YFSETQ. The J segment lost 7 bases and the V segment lost 4 bases, leaving 4 bases of the junction unmatched. The chain's CDR3 is CASSGQGFEQYF. CDR3 in DNA: TGCGCCAGCAGCGGACAGGGATTTGAGCAGTACTTC.

The rearrangement uses TRBV20-1 and TRBJ2-5; no clear D. Germline V gene sequence: CDR1 DFQATT, CDR2 SNEGSKA (reference sequence). The CDR3 runs 13 residues. Between the trimmed V and J ends, which lost 0 bases and 3 bases, there was a span of 8 bases. Here the CDR3 DNA reads TGCAGTGCTAGAGACAAAGTCAAAGAGACCCAGTACTTC. This gives the protein CSARDKVKETQYF.

A few counts support this clonotype. The chain couples TRBV19 to TRBJ2-1; D gene unclear. V lost 8 bases to trimming and J lost 0 bases, with 17 bases between them. The CDR3 loop spans 16 amino acids. Germline CDR1 and CDR2: LNHDA and SQIVND (reference sequence). Written as DNA, the CDR3 is TGTGCCAGTTTTGGGATGACCGAAAGCTCCTACAATGAGCAGTTCTTC. It specifies CASFGMTESSYNEQFF.